The clone carrying this T cell receptor (beta chain) was recorded many times. MiXCR was run by TCRdb on the RACE reads, yielding one entry per CDR3 protein. The sample holds over 45,000 distinct CDR3 sequences, 9.3% seen once. This sample is drawn from a study of human T cells and chemical hapten exposure. Time point here: patch test 1, 2 weeks after DPC sensitization. Treatment specified: therapeutic diphenylcyclopropenone sensitization with weekly scalp DPC. With V trimmed by 6 bases and J by 7 bases, 9 bases remained unmatched. The germline V gene encodes CDR1 SQVTM and CDR2 ANQGSEA. The CDR3 has 13 residues.

The clonotype comes from a middle-aged woman with alopecia areata. Some clones in this sample may be carry-over from other donors' samples. The starting material was whole blood, obtained in connection with sensitization to the hapten diphenylcyclopropenone (DPC). J is TRBJ1-2 and V is TRBV29-1, with 9 nucleotides matching TRBD1. CDR3 loop: CSVRRGQGSGYTF. CDR3 coding DNA: TGCAGCGTCAGACGAGGACAGGGGAGTGGCTACACCTTC.